This note documents a single TCR beta chain sequence. The target antigen is unknown. V was clipped by 0 bases and J by 8 bases; unmatched bases: 9. From germline, CDR1 is LNHNV and CDR2 YYDKDF (reference sequence). CDR3 length equals 16 residues. The record originates from a study of shared clonotypes between healthy human individuals. Broader study findings: The authors sampled blood alone, and tissue repertoires likely differ. Among non-shared clonotypes, generation probabilities were lower than among those shared by all four donors.

Clones were read by immunoSEQ multiplex PCR, and TCRdb kept only the in-frame ones, dropping some. Among more than 550,000 clones, roughly 72% were seen once, and the ten largest hold less than 2%. The clonotype was recovered from a woman aged 25 to 39 in good health. The specimen was memory CD4+ T cells sorted from blood. Subset here: CD45RA-negative fraction. The chain joins TRBV15 to TRBJ2-4, with 8 bases matching TRBD2. The CDR3 region is CATSRDYTSGGDIQYF. As DNA, the CDR3 is TGTGCCACCAGCAGAGATTATACTAGCGGAGGGGACATTCAGTACTTC.